Each of the 31 T cell receptor beta chains below was sequenced from the same sample in a study of cytomegalovirus exposure and HLA in healthy donors. The PCR had 60 Vbeta and 13 Jbeta primers. Sequencing used immunoSEQ multiplex PCR; TCRdb keeps in-frame clones, though not all of them. This table holds under 150,000 clones, over 65% found once. The sequenced sample consisted of PBMCs. Receptors originate from a woman aged 25 to 39 in good health and CMV-seropositive.

The genes are TRBV30 and TRBJ2-5, with D uncertain. The germline CDR1 and CDR2 sequences are GTSNPN and SVGIG (reference sequence). Trimming pared 0 bases from V and 0 bases from J, leaving 11 bases between. The CDR3 covers 15 residues. As DNA, the CDR3 is TGTGCCTGGAGTGTCCAGCGTCAGTACCAAGAGACCCAGTACTTC. It codes for CAWSVQRQYQETQYF. Together with reference TRBV30 and TRBJ2-5, the CDR3 gives the full variable domain: SQTIHQWPATLVQPVGSPLSLECTVEGTSNPNLYWYRQAAGRGLQLLFYSVGIGQISSEVPQNLSASRPQDRQFILSSKKLLLSDSGFYLCAWSVQRQYQETQYFGPGTRLLVL.

The chain is built from TRBV11-2 and TRBJ2-2; D perhaps matches TRBD2 (6 bases). Germline V lookup: CDR1 SGHAT, CDR2 FQNNGV. V was clipped by 1 base and J by 6 bases, with 12 bases between them. The CDR3 consists of 15 residues. The CDR3 bases are TGTGCCAGCAGCTTAGCCCGGGGGTCCGCCGGGGAGCTGTTTTTT. It encodes CASSLARGSAGELFF.

This clone was found a few times. This sample also contains other DNA sequences that code for the same CDR3. V is TRBV28 and J is TRBJ2-3, with a tentative D call TRBD2 (5 bases). Germline values: CDR1 MDHEN, CDR2 SYDVKM. V was clipped by 6 bases and J by 0 bases, with 7 bases between them. The CDR3 is 13 amino acids. For the CDR3, the DNA is TGTGCCAGCAGGGACTCAAGCACAGATACGCAGTATTTT. Residues: CASRDSSTDTQYF. Looking up the rest from reference TRBV28 and TRBJ2-3 gives the full variable domain: DVKVTQSSRYLVKRTGEKVFLECVQDMDHENMFWYRQDPGLGLRLIYFSYDVKMKEKGDIPEGYSVSREKKERFSLILESASTNQTSMYLCASRDSSTDTQYFGPGTRLTVL.

Only one count was recorded for this clone. The gene calls are TRBV18 and TRBJ1-2; 7 nucleotides match TRBD1. Per the germline V gene, CDR1 is KGHSH and CDR2 is LQKENI. The V segment lost 2 bases and the J segment 4 bases; nucleotides outside the gene matches: 10. This CDR3 region has 16 residues. CDR3 protein: CASSPSQGENGYGYTF. CDR3 sequence (DNA): TGTGCCAGCTCACCATCGCAGGGGGAGAATGGCTATGGCTACACCTTC.

The genes are TRBV29-1 and TRBJ2-2; TRBD2 matches 11 bases. This CDR3 is built from 14 residues. The ends lost 8 bases at V and 1 base at J; junction bases unmatched: 3. Germline-derived CDR1 and CDR2 are SQVTM and ANQGSEA. Written as DNA, the CDR3 is TGCAGCACGACTAGCGGGGAGAACACCGGGGAGCTGTTTTTT. It translates to CSTTSGENTGELFF.

The chain has TRBV7-7 and TRBJ1-1, with D uncertain. This CDR3 contains 13 residues. Between the trimmed V and J ends, which lost 5 bases and 1 base, there was a span of 8 bases. From germline, CDR1 is SSHAT and CDR2 FNYEAQ (reference sequence). CDR3 bases: TGTGCCAGCAGCCTAGGTCGGAACACTGAAGCTTTCTTT. Its protein is CASSLGRNTEAFF.

This clone was seen a few times. The chain employs TRBV9 and TRBJ2-1; 9 bases are shared with TRBD1. With V trimmed by 1 base and J by 6 bases, 8 bases remained unmatched. CDR1 is SGDLS, CDR2 YYNGEE, per germline. The CDR3 sequence is 16 residues long. CDR3 protein: CASSVPRDREINEQFF. For the CDR3, the DNA is TGTGCCAGCAGCGTACCCCGGGACAGGGAAATCAATGAGCAGTTCTTC.

This clone is judged medium-sized. The chain uses TRBV27 and TRBJ2-2; no reliable D call. Germline-derived CDR1 and CDR2 are MNHEY and SMNVEV (reference sequence). This CDR3 contains 12 residues. Trimming took off 2 bases at V and 7 bases at J, with 5 bases between the two ends. CDR3 bases: TGTGCCAGCAGTTTAATCGGCGGGGAGCTGTTTTTT. Protein: CASSLIGGELFF.

This chain uses TRBV13 with TRBJ1-6, with a possible D match to TRBD1 (5 bases). Looked up from germline, CDR1 is PRHDT and CDR2 is FYEKMQ (reference sequence). The CDR3 is 15 amino acids. V lost 1 base and J 9 bases, leaving 13 bases between the germline ends. As DNA, the CDR3 is TGTGCCAGCAGCTTAGCGTCCCAGGGTACTTCACCCCTCCACTTT. Translated: CASSLASQGTSPLHF.

CDR3 protein: CACKRDSAYEQYF. CDR3 nucleotide sequence: TGTGCCTGCAAACGGGACTCCGCCTACGAGCAGTACTTC. The rearrangement links TRBV30 to TRBJ2-7; D perhaps matches TRBD2 (6 bases). The V and J ends lost 6 bases and 2 bases respectively, with 14 bases between them. CDR3 length: 13 amino acids. Germline V gene sequence: CDR1 GTSNPN, CDR2 SVGIG (reference sequence).

V usage is TRBV29-1 and J usage is TRBJ1-6; a possible D gene is TRBD1 (5 bases). CDR1 and CDR2 (germline): SQVTM, ANQGSEA. CDR3 length equals 12 residues. V lost 5 bases to trimming and J lost 7 bases, with 9 bases between them. The DNA for the CDR3 is TGCAGCGTTTTAGCAGGGAATTCACCCCTCCACTTT. Amino acid sequence: CSVLAGNSPLHF.

Remarks on this clone: Sequence at one end of the junction differs from germline and may be a read error. The chain recombines TRBV19 with TRBJ1-1; the match to TRBD1 covers 7 bases. Germline-derived CDR1 and CDR2 are LNHDA and SQIVND (reference sequence). CDR3 length: 14 amino acids. CDR3 region: CASSPTGIGTEAFF. CDR3 sequence (DNA): TGTGCCAGTAGCCCGACAGGGATCGGCACTGAAGCTTTTTTT.

This clone was recorded a few times. CDR3 nucleotides: TGTGCCAGCAGCTTAACACAGGGCACTGAAGCTTTCTTT. Protein product: CASSLTQGTEAFF. The chain combines TRBV7-9 with TRBJ1-1; D is perhaps TRBD1 (6 bases). The CDR3 loop spans 13 amino acids. From germline, CDR1 is SEHNR and CDR2 FQNEAQ (reference sequence). Trimming took off 2 bases at V and 4 bases at J, with 8 bases between the two ends.

This clone was picked up a small number of times. The rearrangement uses TRBV5-1 and TRBJ2-5, with 13 bases matching TRBD2. Germline V gene lookup returns CDR1 SGHRS and CDR2 YFSETQ. CDR3 length: 15 amino acids. V lost 4 bases, J lost 5 bases, and 5 bases stayed unmatched. The CDR3 here is CASSPGLAGLETQYF. In DNA, the CDR3 is TGCGCCAGCAGCCCGGGACTAGCGGGGCTTGAGACCCAGTACTTC.

This rearrangement joins TRBV29-1 to TRBJ2-3, with D possibly TRBD2 on 6 matching bases. The germline gives CDR1 SQVTM, CDR2 ANQGSEA. V lost 0 bases to trimming and J lost 5 bases, with 6 bases between them. The length of the CDR3 is 12 residues. This CDR3 reads CSVEDGGDTQYF. CDR3 DNA sequence: TGCAGCGTTGAAGACGGGGGAGATACGCAGTATTTT.

This chain links TRBV4-2 with TRBJ2-1, with a possible D match to TRBD2 (6 bases). CDR1 and CDR2 from the germline V gene are LGHNA and YNFKEQ. Deletions cut 0 bases from V and 12 bases from J, with 15 bases between. The CDR3 is 14 residues long. CDR3 protein: CASSQEGWAGGQFF. CDR3 nucleotides: TGTGCCAGCAGCCAAGAGGGGTGGGCCGGGGGGCAGTTCTTC.

V gene TRBV6-5 combines with J gene TRBJ1-3; D remains unclear. The CDR3 length is 15 residues. Trimming removed 0 bases at V and 1 base at J, with 7 bases between. CDR1 and CDR2 (germline): MNHEY, SVGAGI. CDR3 region: CASSYSGESGNTIYF. Written as DNA, the CDR3 is TGTGCCAGCAGTTACTCTGGAGAATCTGGAAACACCATATATTTT.

The V call is TRBV15, the J call TRBJ1-2; maybe TRBD1 (6 bases). The germline V gene encodes CDR1 LNHNV and CDR2 YYDKDF (reference sequence). V lost 0 bases to trimming and J lost 6 bases, with 11 bases between them. The CDR3 covers 14 residues. CDR3 nucleotide sequence: TGTGCCACCAGCAGAGATCCAGGGGACCATGGCTACACCTTC. Translation gives CATSRDPGDHGYTF.

This clone has a handful of counts. The V gene is TRBV4-2, the J gene TRBJ1-6; weak D call: TRBD1 (6 bases). The CDR3 loop spans 16 amino acids. Germline V gene data show CDR1 as LGHNA and CDR2 as YNFKEQ. V lost 0 bases and J 5 bases, leaving 11 bases between the germline ends. The CDR3 DNA reads TGTGCCAGCAGCCAAGATCTCCAGGGGAATAATTCACCCCTCCACTTT. Translated: CASSQDLQGNNSPLHF.

The V call is TRBV30, the J call TRBJ1-5, with D unclear. The V gene lost 1 base and the J gene lost 0 bases, with 10 bases spanning the gap. Germline CDR1 GTSNPN, CDR2 SVGIG (reference sequence). The CDR3 has 15 amino acids. CDR3 nucleotide sequence: TGTGCCTGGAGTGCGGGGAGTAGTAGCAATCAGCCCCAGCATTTT. This gives the protein CAWSAGSSSNQPQHF. Full variable domain (rest looked up from reference TRBV30 and TRBJ1-5): SQTIHQWPATLVQPVGSPLSLECTVEGTSNPNLYWYRQAAGRGLQLLFYSVGIGQISSEVPQNLSASRPQDRQFILSSKKLLLSDSGFYLCAWSAGSSSNQPQHFGDGTRLSIL.

The gene calls are TRBV18 and TRBJ2-5, with 8 positions matching TRBD2. The CDR3 consists of 14 residues. Unmatched junction bases numbered 6, after V lost 5 bases and J lost 4 bases. Germline V gives CDR1 KGHSH, CDR2 LQKENI. Here the CDR3 reads CASSSAGGGETQYF. The CDR3 region has the DNA TGTGCCAGCTCATCCGCGGGGGGTGGAGAGACCCAGTACTTC.

The CDR3 is CASSERAGGLWDEQYF. The DNA for the CDR3 is TGTGCCAGCAGCGAGAGAGCGGGGGGGCTTTGGGACGAGCAGTACTTC. V gene TRBV7-2 combines with J gene TRBJ2-7; 10 bases fit TRBD2. CDR1 is SGHTA, CDR2 FQGNSA, per germline. V lost 5 bases to trimming and J lost 5 bases; unmatched junction nucleotides: 12. This CDR3 contains 16 residues.

V usage is TRBV7-8 and J usage is TRBJ2-5; 7 positions agree with TRBD1. With V trimmed by 1 base and J by 4 bases, 3 bases remained unmatched. CDR1 SGHVS and CDR2 FQNEAQ come from the germline V gene. The CDR3 runs 14 residues. CDR3 sequence reads: CASSLGQGAETQYF. CDR3 nucleotides: TGTGCCAGCAGCTTAGGACAGGGAGCAGAGACCCAGTACTTC.

This clone occurred a few times. The CDR3 reads CASRLEDRLNYGYTF. CDR3 DNA sequence: TGTGCCAGCAGACTAGAGGACAGGCTGAACTATGGCTACACCTTC. This chain joins TRBV5-4 and TRBJ1-2, with 7 bases that match TRBD1. CDR3 length: 15 residues. CDR1 SGHNT and CDR2 YYREEE come from the germline V gene (reference sequence). The trim removed 5 bases at V and 2 bases at J, leaving 9 bases unmatched.

The CDR3 sequence is CASSPGLVADTQYF. CDR3 DNA sequence: TGTGCCAGCAGCCCGGGACTAGTCGCAGATACGCAGTATTTT. The rearrangement joins TRBV5-5 to TRBJ2-3, with 8 bases lining up with TRBD2. Per germline, CDR1 SGHKS and CDR2 YYEKEE (reference sequence). The CDR3 is 14 amino acids. V shed 4 bases, J shed 4 bases, and the junction held 5 bases outside the gene matches. The whole variable domain, remainder taken from reference TRBV5-5 and TRBJ2-3, is DAGVTQSPTHLIKTRGQQVTLRCSPISGHKSVSWYQQVLGQGPQFIFQYYEKEERGRGNFPDRFSARQFPNYSSELNVNALLLGDSALYLCASSPGLVADTQYFGPGTRLTVL.

The chain couples TRBV7-2 to TRBJ1-1, with TRBD1 matching over 8 bases. V shed 5 bases and J 4 bases; nucleotides not matched to a gene: 6. Germline V CDR1 and CDR2: SGHTA, FQGNSA. The CDR3 is 14 residues long. CDR3: CASSRGQGGTEAFF. The CDR3 DNA sequence: TGTGCCAGCAGCCGAGGACAGGGCGGCACTGAAGCTTTCTTT.

The gene calls are TRBV9 and TRBJ1-6, with D possibly TRBD1 on 5 matching bases. There are 15 residues in the CDR3. Germline assignment: CDR1 SGDLS and CDR2 YYNGEE. The V and J ends lost 3 bases and 1 base respectively, with 8 bases between them. CDR3 nucleotides: TGTGCCAGCAGCGAGAAGGGGTCCTATAATTCACCCCTCCACTTT. Translating it yields CASSEKGSYNSPLHF. The whole variable domain, filled in from reference TRBV9 and TRBJ1-6, reads DSGVTQTPKHLITATGQRVTLRCSPRSGDLSVYWYQQSLDQGLQFLIQYYNGEERAKGNILERFSAQQFPDLHSELNLSSLELGDSALYFCASSEKGSYNSPLHFGNGTRLTVT.

The chain links TRBV7-9 to TRBJ2-4; D remains unclear. Trimming left V 2 bases short and J 8 bases short, with 13 bases between. The CDR3 runs 14 residues. The germline V gene has CDR1 SEHNR and CDR2 FQNEAQ (reference sequence). The CDR3 loop reads CASSLWVSEDIQYF. In nucleotides, the CDR3 is TGTGCCAGCAGCTTATGGGTCAGTGAGGACATTCAGTACTTC.

V gene TRBV28 combines with J gene TRBJ2-5, with D possibly TRBD1 on 5 matching bases. The V and J ends lost 5 bases and 2 bases respectively, with 21 bases between them. Germline V CDR1 and CDR2: MDHEN, SYDVKM. The CDR3 sequence is 17 residues long. This CDR3 reads CASSLVQARTEQETQYF. The CDR3 nucleotides read TGTGCCAGCAGTCTAGTACAGGCCCGAACTGAACAAGAGACCCAGTACTTC.

The sample holds a few counts of this clone. The V and J genes are TRBV6-5 and TRBJ1-6; 8 bases are a match to TRBD1. CDR3 length: 14 residues. The V gene end was trimmed by 4 bases and the J gene end by 8 bases; junction bases not matched to a gene: 4. Germline V gives CDR1 MNHEY, CDR2 SVGAGI. CDR3 bases: TGTGCCAGCAGTTCCGGACAGGGCTATTCACCCCTCCACTTT. Amino acid sequence: CASSSGQGYSPLHF.

This clone was recorded once. The J gene is TRBJ1-6, the V gene TRBV4-2, with D maybe TRBD1 (6 bases). The CDR3 consists of 15 residues. Trimming removed 1 base at V and 12 bases at J, with 16 bases between. CDR1 and CDR2 (germline): LGHNA, YNFKEQ. CDR3: CASSQARDTHIPLHF. Here the CDR3 DNA reads TGTGCCAGCAGCCAAGCCCGGGACACACACATACCCCTCCACTTT.